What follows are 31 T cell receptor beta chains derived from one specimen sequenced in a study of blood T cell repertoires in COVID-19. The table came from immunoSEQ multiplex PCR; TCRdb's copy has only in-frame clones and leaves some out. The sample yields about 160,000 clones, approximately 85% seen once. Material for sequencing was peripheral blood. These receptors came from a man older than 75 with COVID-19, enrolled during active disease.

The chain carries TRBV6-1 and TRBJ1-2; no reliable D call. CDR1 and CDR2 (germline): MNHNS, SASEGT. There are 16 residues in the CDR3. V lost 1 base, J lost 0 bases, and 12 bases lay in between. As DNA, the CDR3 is TGTGCCAGCAGTGAAGTCGGAGGAACAGCTAACTATGGCTACACCTTC. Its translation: CASSEVGGTANYGYTF.

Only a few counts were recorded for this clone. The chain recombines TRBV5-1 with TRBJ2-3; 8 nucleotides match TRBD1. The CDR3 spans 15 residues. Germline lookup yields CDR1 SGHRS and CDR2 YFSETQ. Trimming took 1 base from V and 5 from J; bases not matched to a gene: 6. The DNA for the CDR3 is TGCGCCAGCAGCTTGAGCCAGGGGGCGGGAGATACGCAGTATTTT. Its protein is CASSLSQGAGDTQYF.

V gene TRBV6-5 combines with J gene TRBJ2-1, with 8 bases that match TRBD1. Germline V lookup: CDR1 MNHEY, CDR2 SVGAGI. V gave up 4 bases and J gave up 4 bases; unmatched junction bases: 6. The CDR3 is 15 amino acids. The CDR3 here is CASSLTGQVYNEQFF. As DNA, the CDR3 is TGTGCCAGCAGTTTAACGGGACAGGTTTACAATGAGCAGTTCTTC.

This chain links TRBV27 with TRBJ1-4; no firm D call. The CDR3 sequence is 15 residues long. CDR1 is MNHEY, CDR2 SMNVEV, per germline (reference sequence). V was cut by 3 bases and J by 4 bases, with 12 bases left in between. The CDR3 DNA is TGTGCCAGCAGTTTGTCCCGGAGTTTTAATGAAAAACTGTTTTTT. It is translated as CASSLSRSFNEKLFF.

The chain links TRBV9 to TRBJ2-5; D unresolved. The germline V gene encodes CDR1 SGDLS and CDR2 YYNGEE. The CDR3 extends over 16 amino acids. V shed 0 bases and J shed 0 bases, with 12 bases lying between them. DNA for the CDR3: TGTGCCAGCAGCGTAGGAGCAATCCTTAACCAAGAGACCCAGTACTTC. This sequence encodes CASSVGAILNQETQYF. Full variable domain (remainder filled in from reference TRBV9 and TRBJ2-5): DSGVTQTPKHLITATGQRVTLRCSPRSGDLSVYWYQQSLDQGLQFLIQYYNGEERAKGNILERFSAQQFPDLHSELNLSSLELGDSALYFCASSVGAILNQETQYFGPGTRLLVL.

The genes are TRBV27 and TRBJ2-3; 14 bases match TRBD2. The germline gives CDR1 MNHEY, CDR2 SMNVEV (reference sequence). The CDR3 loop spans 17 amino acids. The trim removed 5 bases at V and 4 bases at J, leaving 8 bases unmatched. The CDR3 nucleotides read TGTGCCAGCAGTCCGGGACTAGCGGGGGTTCGTGCAGATACGCAGTATTTT. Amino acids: CASSPGLAGVRADTQYF.

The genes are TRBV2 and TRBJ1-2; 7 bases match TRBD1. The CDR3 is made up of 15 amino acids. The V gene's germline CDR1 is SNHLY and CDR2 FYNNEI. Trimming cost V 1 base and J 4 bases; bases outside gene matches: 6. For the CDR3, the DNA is TGTGCCAGCAGTGAAGGACAGGGAGGCGGCTATGGCTACACCTTC. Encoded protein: CASSEGQGGGYGYTF.

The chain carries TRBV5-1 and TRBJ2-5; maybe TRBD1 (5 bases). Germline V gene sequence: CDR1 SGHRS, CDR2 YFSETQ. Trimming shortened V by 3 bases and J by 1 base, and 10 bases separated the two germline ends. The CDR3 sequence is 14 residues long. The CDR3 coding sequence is TGCGCCAGCAGCTCCTCAGGGATCCAAGAGACCCAGTACTTC. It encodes CASSSSGIQETQYF.

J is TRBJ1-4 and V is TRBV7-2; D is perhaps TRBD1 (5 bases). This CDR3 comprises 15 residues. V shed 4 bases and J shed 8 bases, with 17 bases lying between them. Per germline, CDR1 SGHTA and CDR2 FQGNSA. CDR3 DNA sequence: TGTGCCAGCAGCTCTGGGGGGGGGTTCCGCGAAAAACTGTTTTTT. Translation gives CASSSGGGFREKLFF.

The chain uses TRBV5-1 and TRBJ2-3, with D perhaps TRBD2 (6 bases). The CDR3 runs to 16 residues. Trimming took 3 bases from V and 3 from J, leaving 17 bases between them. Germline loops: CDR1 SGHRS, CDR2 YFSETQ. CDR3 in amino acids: CASSSGLGPGTDTQYF. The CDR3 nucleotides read TGCGCCAGCAGCTCGGGACTCGGTCCGGGTACAGATACGCAGTATTTT.

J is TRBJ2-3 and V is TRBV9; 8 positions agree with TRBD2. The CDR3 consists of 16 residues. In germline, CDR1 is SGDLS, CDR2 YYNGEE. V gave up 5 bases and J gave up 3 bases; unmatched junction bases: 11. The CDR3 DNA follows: TGTGCCAGCAGTCGGACCGGGGGGGCCATGACAGATACGCAGTATTTT. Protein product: CASSRTGGAMTDTQYF.

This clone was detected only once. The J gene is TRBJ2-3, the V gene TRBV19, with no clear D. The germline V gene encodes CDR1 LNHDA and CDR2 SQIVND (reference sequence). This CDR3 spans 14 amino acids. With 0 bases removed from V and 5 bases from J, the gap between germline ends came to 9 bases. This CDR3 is CASSIDSPLDTQYF. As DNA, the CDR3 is TGTGCCAGTAGTATAGATTCTCCGTTAGATACGCAGTATTTT.

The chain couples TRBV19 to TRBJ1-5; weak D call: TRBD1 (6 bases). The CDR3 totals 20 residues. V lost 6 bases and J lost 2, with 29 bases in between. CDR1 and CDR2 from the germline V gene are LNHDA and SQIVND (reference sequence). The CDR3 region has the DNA TGTGCCAGTAGGCACCGGGGGGCAGGGCGGTTTTTTTCGGGCAATCAGCCCCAGCATTTT. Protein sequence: CASRHRGAGRFFSGNQPQHF. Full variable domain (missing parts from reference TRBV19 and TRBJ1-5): DGGITQSPKYLFRKEGQNVTLSCEQNLNHDAMYWYRQDPGQGLRLIYYSQIVNDFQKGDIAEGYSVSREKKESFPLTVTSAQKNPTAFYLCASRHRGAGRFFSGNQPQHFGDGTRLSIL.

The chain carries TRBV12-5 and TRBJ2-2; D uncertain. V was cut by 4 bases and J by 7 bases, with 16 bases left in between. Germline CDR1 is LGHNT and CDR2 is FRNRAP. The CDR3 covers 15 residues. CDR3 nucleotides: TGTGCTAGTGGTTCCCCCCTAGAGTATGGCGGGGAGCTGTTTTTT. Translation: CASGSPLEYGGELFF.

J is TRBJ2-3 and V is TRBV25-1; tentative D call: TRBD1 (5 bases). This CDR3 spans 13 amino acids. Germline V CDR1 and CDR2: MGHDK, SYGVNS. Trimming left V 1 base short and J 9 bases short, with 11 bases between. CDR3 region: CASSELVSGTQYF. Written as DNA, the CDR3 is TGTGCCAGCAGTGAATTGGTGTCAGGGACGCAGTATTTT.

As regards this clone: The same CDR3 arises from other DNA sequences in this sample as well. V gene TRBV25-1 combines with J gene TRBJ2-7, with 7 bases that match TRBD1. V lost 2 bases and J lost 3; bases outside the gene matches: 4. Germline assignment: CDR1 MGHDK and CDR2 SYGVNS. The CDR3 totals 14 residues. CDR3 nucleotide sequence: TGTGCCAGCAGTGAAACCAGGGGGAGCTACGAGCAGTACTTC. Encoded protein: CASSETRGSYEQYF.

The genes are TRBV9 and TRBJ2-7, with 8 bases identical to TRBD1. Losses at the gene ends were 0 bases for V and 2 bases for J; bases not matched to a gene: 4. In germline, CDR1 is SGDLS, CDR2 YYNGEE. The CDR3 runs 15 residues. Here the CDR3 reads CASSVAGTGTYEQYF. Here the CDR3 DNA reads TGTGCCAGCAGCGTAGCCGGGACAGGCACCTACGAGCAGTACTTC.

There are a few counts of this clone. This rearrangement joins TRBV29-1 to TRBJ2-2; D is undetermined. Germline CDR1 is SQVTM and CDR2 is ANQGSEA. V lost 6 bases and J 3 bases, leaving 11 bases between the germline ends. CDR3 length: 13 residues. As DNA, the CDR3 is TGCAGCGTCACAAAGTTGGACACCGGGGAGCTGTTTTTT. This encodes CSVTKLDTGELFF.

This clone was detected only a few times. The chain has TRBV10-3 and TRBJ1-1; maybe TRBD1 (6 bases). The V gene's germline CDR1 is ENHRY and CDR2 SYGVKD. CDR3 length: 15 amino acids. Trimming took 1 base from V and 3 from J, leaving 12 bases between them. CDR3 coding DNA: TGTGCCATCAGTGAGTGGAAAGGGGGGGACACTGAAGCTTTCTTT. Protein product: CAISEWKGGDTEAFF.

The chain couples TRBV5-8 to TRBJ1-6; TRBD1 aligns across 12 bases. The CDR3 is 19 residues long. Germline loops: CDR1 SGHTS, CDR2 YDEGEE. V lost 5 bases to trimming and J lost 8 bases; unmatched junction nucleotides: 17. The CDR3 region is CASSTIPGTGGIGYSPLHF. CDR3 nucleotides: TGTGCCAGCAGTACGATTCCCGGGACAGGGGGCATAGGATATTCACCCCTCCACTTT.

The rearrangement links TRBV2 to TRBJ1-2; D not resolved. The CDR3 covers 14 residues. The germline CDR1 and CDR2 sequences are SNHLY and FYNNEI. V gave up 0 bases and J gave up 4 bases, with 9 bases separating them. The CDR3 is CASSEAMEVYGYTF. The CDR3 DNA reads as TGTGCCAGCAGTGAAGCGATGGAGGTCTATGGCTACACCTTC.

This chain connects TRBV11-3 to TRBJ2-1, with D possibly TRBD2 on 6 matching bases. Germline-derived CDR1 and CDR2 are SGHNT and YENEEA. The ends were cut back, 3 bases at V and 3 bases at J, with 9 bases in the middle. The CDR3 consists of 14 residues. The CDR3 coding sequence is TGTGCCAGCAGCTTTACTAGCATCTACAATGAGCAGTTCTTC. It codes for CASSFTSIYNEQFF.

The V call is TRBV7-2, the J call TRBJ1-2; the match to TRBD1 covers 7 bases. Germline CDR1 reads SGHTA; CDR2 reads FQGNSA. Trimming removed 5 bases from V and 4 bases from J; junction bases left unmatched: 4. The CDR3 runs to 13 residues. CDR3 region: CASSQGQTYGYTF. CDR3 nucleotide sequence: TGTGCCAGCAGCCAGGGACAGACCTATGGCTACACCTTC.

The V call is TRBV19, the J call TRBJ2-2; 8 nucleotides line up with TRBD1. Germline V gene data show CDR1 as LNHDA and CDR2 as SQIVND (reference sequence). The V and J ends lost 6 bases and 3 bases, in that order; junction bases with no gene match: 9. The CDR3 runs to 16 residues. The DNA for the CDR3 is TGTGCCAGTAGACGTTGGACAGGGTCGGACACCGGGGAGCTGTTTTTT. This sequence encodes CASRRWTGSDTGELFF. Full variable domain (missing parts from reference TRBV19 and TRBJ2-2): DGGITQSPKYLFRKEGQNVTLSCEQNLNHDAMYWYRQDPGQGLRLIYYSQIVNDFQKGDIAEGYSVSREKKESFPLTVTSAQKNPTAFYLCASRRWTGSDTGELFFGEGSRLTVL.

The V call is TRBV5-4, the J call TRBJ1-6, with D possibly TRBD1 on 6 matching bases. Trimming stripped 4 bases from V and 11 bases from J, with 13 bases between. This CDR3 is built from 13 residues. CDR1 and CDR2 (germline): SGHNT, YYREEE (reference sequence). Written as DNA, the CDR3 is TGTGCCAGCAGCACTACAGGGAATCCACCCCTCCACTTT. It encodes CASSTTGNPPLHF.

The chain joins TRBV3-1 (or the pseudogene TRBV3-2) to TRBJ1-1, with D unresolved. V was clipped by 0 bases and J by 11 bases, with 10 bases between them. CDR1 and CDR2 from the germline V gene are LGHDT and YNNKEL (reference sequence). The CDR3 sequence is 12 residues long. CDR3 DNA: TGTGCCAGCAGCCAAGAGTCCCGCGGGGCTTTCTTT. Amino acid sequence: CASSQESRGAFF.

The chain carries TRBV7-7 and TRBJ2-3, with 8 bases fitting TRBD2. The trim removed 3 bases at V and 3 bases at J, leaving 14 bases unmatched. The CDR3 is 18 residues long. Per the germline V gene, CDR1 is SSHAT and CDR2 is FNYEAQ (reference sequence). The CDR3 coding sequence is TGTGCCAGCAGCTTTCTAACCCCCGGGGGGGCCTGGACAGATACGCAGTATTTT. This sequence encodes CASSFLTPGGAWTDTQYF.

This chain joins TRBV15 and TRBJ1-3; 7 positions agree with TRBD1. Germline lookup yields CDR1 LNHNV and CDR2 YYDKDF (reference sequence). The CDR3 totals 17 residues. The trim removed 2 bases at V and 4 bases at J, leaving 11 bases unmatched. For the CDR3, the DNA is TGTGCCACCAGCAGAATCATAATCCGGGACAGAGGAAACACCATATATTTT. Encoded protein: CATSRIIIRDRGNTIYF.

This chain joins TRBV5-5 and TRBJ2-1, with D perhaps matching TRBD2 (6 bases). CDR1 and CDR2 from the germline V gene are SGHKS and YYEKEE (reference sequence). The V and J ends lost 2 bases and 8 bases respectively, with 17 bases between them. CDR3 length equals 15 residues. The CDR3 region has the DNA TGTGCCAGCAGCTTAACCGGGACTCAGCGTTATGAGCAGTTCTTC. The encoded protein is CASSLTGTQRYEQFF.

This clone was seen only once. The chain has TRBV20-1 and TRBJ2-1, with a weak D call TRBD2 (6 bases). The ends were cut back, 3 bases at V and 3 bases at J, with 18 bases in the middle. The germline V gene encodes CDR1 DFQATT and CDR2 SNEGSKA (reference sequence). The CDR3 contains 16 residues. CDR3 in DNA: TGCAGTGCTAGTTTTTCCGGGGGAGACAACTACAATGAGCAGTTCTTC. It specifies CSASFSGGDNYNEQFF.

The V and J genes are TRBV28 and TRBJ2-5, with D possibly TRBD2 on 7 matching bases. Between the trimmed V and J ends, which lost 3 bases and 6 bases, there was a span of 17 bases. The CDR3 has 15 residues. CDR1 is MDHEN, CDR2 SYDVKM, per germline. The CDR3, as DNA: TGTGCCAGCAGTTTTAGGGGTGGGGGGGCGAAGACCCAGTACTTC. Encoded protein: CASSFRGGGAKTQYF.